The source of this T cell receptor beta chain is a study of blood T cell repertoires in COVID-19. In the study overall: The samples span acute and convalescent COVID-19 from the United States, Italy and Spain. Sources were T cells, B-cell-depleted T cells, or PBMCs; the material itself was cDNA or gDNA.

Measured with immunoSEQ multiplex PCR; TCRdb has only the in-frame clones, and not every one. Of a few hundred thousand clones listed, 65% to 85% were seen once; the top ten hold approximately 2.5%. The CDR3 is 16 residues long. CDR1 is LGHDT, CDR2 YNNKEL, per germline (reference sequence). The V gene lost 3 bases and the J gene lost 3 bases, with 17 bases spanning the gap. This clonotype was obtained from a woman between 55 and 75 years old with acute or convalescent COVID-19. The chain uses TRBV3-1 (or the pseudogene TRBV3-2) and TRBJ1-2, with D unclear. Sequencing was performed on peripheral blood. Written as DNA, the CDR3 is TGTGCCAGCAGCCACGCCTGGGCAGACCGATACTATGGCTACACCTTC. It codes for CASSHAWADRYYGYTF.